The clone carrying this T cell receptor (beta chain) was counted once. Its antigen is as yet unknown. The source of the sample is a study of Ad26.COV2.S vaccination and SARS-CoV-2 variants. Whole-study findings and limits: An underestimation of total T cell responses may have resulted from the TCR breadth and depth analyses. Considerable breadth of spike-specific CD8+ and CD4+ T cell responses has reportedly been documented following vaccination.

V was shortened by 8 bases and J by 5 bases, with 9 bases between the two germline ends. This CDR3 comprises 11 residues. Data came from immunoSEQ multiplex PCR; TCRdb stores just in-frame clones and leaves some out. The sample contains 350,000 to 450,000 clones, approximately 84% of which appear only once. The treatment: around 19 received Ad26.COV2.S at low or high dose, single or two shots; about 5 received placebo; per-sample allocation not given. Day 63 after the first vaccine or placebo injection was the time point for sampling. Boston provided a donor who was an adult aged 18-55 years. The vaccine antigen was prefusion-stabilized Wuhan SARS-CoV-2 spike.

This chain connects TRBV12-3 or TRBV12-4 to TRBJ2-5; no reliable D call. This receptor was obtained from a person aged 18-60 years who received the Ad26.COV2.S COVID-19 vaccine or a placebo. Sequenced material: peripheral blood, taken in a trial of Ad26.COV2.S vaccine versus placebo. The CDR3, as DNA: TGTGCCAGCGCGGCTGAGGAGACCCAGTACTTC. Translated, it gives CASAAEETQYF.